This section outlines one TCR beta chain sequence together with its context. Its antigen is currently not known. No base-level quality is on record; no much larger clone is a single base apart. The sample comes from a study of T-cell reconstitution after alpha-beta-depleted transplantation in children (dated by TCRdb to about 2016). Some background on the complete study: Using TCR repertoire profiling, the study followed T-cell immune reconstitution in a quantitative way in children after TCRalphabeta/CD19-depleted allogeneic hematopoietic cell transplantation.

Counted from cysteine to phenylalanine, this CDR3 has 11 amino acids. CDR3 DNA is the only sequence kept; it has 33 bases, read in frame from the first base. CDR1 and CDR2, per the germline V gene (reference sequence), are GTSNPN and SVGIG. The junction shows trimming of 3 bases on V and 7 bases on J, plus 8 bases between the germline ends. The intended sense of this specimen's treatment or condition label: allogeneic hematopoietic cell transplantation with graft depleted of TCRalphabeta T cells and CD19 B cells. Transplant recipients were children who received TCRalphabeta/CD19-depleted allogeneic hematopoietic cell grafts. The library relied on PCR. Sequencing was carried out with an Illumina HiSeq 2500. TCR libraries were prepared with molecular barcoding, using unique molecular identifiers to normalize TCRbeta repertoire quantification. TCRdb reran the public reads through fastp at Q25 and MiXCR, keeping productive beta chains. Identical CDR3 proteins give one entry, which carries the most common genes and DNA. This sample holds hundreds of thousands of distinct CDR3 sequences; 20% to 30% were observed only once. Around 4.8% of the sample belongs to the ten largest clones.

What the authors observed across the whole study: Apparently early alphabetaT-cell count recovery about two months after transplant reportedly relied on only several hundred rapidly expanded clones derived from non-depleted graft cells. The high TCRbeta diversity at day 60 in some patients was ascribed to recipient T cells and intrathymic progenitors that had survived conditioning. Over subsequent months, a decline in hyperexpanded clone frequencies was noted, and after one year, T-cell counts and TCRbeta diversity were mostly ascribed to newly produced T cells.

Rearrangement joined TRBV30 to TRBJ2-3; the D gene is unclear. This TCR was sampled from a female patient aged 2 to 10 who had a stem cell transplant for congenital amegakaryocytic thrombocytopenia, so the T cells may come from the graft donor. The material sequenced was PBMCs, mostly from graft donor cells, taken 360 days after TCRalphabeta/CD19-depleted stem cell transplant. The CDR3 protein sequence reads: CAWRAFHTQYF. The DNA sequence follows: TGTGCCTGGAGGGCCTTCCATACGCAGTATTTT.